What follows is one T cell receptor beta chain and its context. Antigen specificity is unknown. This entry comes from a study of CD8+ T cells in alopecia areata. In the study overall: Patients in the treated group were given tofacitinib by mouth, 5 to 10 mg twice a day. Findings and limits, study-wide: Scalp sample data also include resident alphabeta T cells from normal skin.

Sequencing used cDNA as its template, made by extracting RNA and reverse transcribing it. Assay used: immunoSEQ multiplex PCR; TCRdb lists only in-frame clones, some missing. Altogether almost 250,000 clones are present, less than 80% being singletons, with the ten largest covering approximately 1.2%. Deletions cut 3 bases from V and 1 base from J, with 6 bases between. The CDR3 extends over 13 amino acids. From germline, CDR1 is LNHNV and CDR2 YYDKDF (reference sequence). Sampling of alopecia areata patients yielded lesional scalp punch biopsies as well as peripheral blood. Separation by sorting yielded CD4+ and CD8+ T cells from PBMCs.

This clonotype originated in a human donor with alopecia areata. The starting material was CD4+ T cells sorted from blood, obtained at week 0. This chain joins TRBV15 and TRBJ1-1; D perhaps matches TRBD1 (5 bases). In DNA, the CDR3 is TGTGCCACCAGCAGTACAGGGAACACTGAAGCTTTCTTT. Encoded protein: CATSSTGNTEAFF.